The clone carrying this T cell receptor beta chain appeared a few times. Alongside a J-beta primer mix, a sample-barcoded 5' primer served in a second PCR lasting about 6 to 12 cycles. TCRdb re-derived calls from the 5' RACE reads in MiXCR, one entry per CDR3 protein. This table has over 750,000 distinct CDR3 sequences, roughly 25% appearing once. This sample stems from a study of blood T cells in healthy people across ages. Study details: Template switching caught about one barcoded beta molecule for each two T cells.

These same records also appear under a second study, on T cells of mothers and their children. From that paper: The study recruited a few healthy Caucasian mothers and their six children as donors.

The sequence derives from a boy aged 10-17 years in good health. Material: blood.

Here the CDR3 reads CASSVTGLGNEQFF. CDR3 coding DNA: TGTGCCAGCAGTGTGACAGGCCTCGGCAATGAGCAGTTCTTC. The chain links TRBV25-1 to TRBJ2-5; D possibly corresponds to TRBD1 (6 bases). TRBJ2-1 matches the DNA end more closely, so the J call is doubtful. In germline, CDR1 is MGHDK, CDR2 SYGVNS. The CDR3 consists of 14 residues.